This entry features one TCR beta chain sequence. The CDR3 spans 14 residues. Per the germline V gene, CDR1 is SGHRS and CDR2 is YFSETQ. The V gene lost 0 bases and the J gene lost 1 base, with 7 bases spanning the gap. This sample was taken from a study of blood T cell repertoires in COVID-19. The overall study: PBMCs, B-cell-depleted T cells, or T cells were the source of the cDNA or gDNA that made up the material.

In the authors' methods: Quantification of nucleated cells was approximated via reference gene primer amplification. Here immunoSEQ multiplex PCR was the method, and the copy in TCRdb shows in-frame clones only, minus some. The DNA was the basis for D and trimming; V, J and clone size are from that table. The data contain about 110,000 clones, 85% to 90% of them seen just once; the ten biggest clones take up around 4%. The sample taken for sequencing was peripheral blood. This receptor was taken from a man aged 50-60 years with acute or convalescent COVID-19. This chain joins TRBV5-1 and TRBJ1-1, with D unclear. CDR3: CASSLAAGNTEAFF. The CDR3 DNA sequence: TGCGCCAGCAGCTTGGCCGCAGGGAACACTGAAGCTTTCTTT.